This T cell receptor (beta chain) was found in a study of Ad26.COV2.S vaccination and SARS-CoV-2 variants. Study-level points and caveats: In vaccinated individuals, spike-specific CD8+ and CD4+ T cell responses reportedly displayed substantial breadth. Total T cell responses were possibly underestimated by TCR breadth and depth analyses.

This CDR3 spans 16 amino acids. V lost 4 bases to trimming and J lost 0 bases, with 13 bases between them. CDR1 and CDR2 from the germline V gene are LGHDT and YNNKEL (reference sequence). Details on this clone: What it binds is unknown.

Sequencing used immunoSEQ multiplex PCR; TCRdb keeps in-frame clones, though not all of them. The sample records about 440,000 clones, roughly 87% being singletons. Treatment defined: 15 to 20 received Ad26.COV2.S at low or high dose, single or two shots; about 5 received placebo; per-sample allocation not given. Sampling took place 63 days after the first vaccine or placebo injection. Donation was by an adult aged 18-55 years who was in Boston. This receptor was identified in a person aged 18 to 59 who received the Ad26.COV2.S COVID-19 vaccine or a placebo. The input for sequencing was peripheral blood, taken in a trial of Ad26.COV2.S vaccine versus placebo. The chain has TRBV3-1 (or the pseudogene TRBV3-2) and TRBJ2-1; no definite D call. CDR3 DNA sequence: TGTGCCAGCAGCCCTTTCGCCGCAAGCTCCTACAATGAGCAGTTCTTC. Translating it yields CASSPFAASSYNEQFF.